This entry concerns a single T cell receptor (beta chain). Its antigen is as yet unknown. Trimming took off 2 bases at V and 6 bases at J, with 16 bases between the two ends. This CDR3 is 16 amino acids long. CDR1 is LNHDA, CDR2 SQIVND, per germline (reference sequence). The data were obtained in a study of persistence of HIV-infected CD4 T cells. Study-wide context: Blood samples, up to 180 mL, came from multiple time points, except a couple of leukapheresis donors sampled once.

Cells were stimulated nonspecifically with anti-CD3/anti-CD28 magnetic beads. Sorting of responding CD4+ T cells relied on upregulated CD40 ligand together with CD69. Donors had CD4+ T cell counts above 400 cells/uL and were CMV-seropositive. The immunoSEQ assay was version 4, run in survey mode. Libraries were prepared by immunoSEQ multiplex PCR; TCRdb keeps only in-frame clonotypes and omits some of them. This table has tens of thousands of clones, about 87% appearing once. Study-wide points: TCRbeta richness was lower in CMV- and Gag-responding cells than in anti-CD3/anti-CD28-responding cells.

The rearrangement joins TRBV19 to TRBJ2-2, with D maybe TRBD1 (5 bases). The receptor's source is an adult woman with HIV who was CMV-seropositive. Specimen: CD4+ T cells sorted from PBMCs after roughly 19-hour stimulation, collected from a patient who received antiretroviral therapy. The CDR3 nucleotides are TGTGCCAGTAGTATATCGCAGGGTTCCCGCGCCGGGGAGCTGTTTTTT. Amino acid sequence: CASSISQGSRAGELFF.